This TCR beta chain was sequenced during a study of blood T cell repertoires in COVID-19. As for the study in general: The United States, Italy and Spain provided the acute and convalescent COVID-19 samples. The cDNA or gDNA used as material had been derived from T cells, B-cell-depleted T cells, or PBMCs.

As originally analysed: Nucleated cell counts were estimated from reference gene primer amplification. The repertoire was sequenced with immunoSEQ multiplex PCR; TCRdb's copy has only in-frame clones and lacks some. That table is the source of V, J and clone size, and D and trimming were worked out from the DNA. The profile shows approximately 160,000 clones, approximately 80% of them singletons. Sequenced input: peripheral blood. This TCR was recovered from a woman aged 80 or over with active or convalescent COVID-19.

The CDR3 DNA reads as TGCGCCAGCAGCCTGGATAACTACGAGCAGTACTTC. Translating it yields CASSLDNYEQYF. The chain is built from TRBV5-1 and TRBJ2-7; D uncertain. The CDR3 totals 12 residues. CDR1 is SGHRS, CDR2 YFSETQ, per germline. Trimming removed 4 bases from V and 3 bases from J, with 8 bases in between.